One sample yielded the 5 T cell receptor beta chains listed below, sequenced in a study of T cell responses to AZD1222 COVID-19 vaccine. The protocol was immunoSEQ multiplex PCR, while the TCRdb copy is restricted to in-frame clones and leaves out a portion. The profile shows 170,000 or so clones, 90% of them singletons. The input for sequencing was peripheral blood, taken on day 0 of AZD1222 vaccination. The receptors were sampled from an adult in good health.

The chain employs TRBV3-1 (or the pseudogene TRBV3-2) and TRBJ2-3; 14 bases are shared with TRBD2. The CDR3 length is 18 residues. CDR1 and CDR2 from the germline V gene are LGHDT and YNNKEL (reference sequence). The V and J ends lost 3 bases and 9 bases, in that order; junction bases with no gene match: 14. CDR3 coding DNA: TGTGCCAGCAGCCATAGACTAGCGGGGGGGACCCTCATACTAACGCAGTATTTT. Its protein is CASSHRLAGGTLILTQYF.

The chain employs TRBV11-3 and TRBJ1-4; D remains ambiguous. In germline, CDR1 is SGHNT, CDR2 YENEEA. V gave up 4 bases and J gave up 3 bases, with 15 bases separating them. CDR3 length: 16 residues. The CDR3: CASSSGNLRANEKLFF. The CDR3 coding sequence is TGTGCCAGCAGCTCCGGAAACCTACGGGCTAATGAAAAACTGTTTTTT.

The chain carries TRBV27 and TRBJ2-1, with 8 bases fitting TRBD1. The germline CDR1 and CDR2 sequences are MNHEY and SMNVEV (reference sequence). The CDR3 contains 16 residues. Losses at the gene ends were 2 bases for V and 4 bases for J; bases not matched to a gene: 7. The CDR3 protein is CASSLPDRGTYNEQFF. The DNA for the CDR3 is TGTGCCAGCAGTTTACCTGACAGGGGCACGTACAATGAGCAGTTCTTC.

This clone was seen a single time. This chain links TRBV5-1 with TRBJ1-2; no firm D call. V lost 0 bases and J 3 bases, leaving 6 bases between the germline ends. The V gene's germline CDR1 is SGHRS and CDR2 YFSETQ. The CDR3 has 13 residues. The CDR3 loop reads CASSLVPDYGYTF. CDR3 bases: TGCGCCAGCAGCTTGGTCCCGGACTATGGCTACACCTTC.

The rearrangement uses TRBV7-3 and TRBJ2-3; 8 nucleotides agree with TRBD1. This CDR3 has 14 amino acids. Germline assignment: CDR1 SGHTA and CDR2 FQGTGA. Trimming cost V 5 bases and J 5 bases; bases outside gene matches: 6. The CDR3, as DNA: TGTGCCAGCAGCATCGGACAGGGCGGAGATACGCAGTATTTT. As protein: CASSIGQGGDTQYF.